This entry features one T cell receptor beta chain sequence. The authors reverse transcribed roughly 0.5 to 1 ug RNA with random hexamers. immunoSEQ multiplex PCR amplified TCR beta CDR3 across 54 Vbeta, 13 Jbeta. TCRdb called the immunoSEQ multiplex PCR reads again in MiXCR, with one record for every CDR3 protein. The sample has under 200,000 distinct CDR3 sequences, roughly 94% seen once. Germline trimming cut 3 bases from V and 3 bases from J; bases unmatched to any gene: 13. The CDR3 has 18 amino acids. The data are from a study of CD8 T cells in Susac syndrome. CD8+ and CD4+ T cells taken from blood had their TCR beta sequenced. The controls, all healthy donors, were matched for age and sex.

The V and J genes are TRBV23-1 and TRBJ2-1; 8 positions agree with TRBD1. TRBV23-1 is classed as an ORF, of uncertain function. Sequenced: CD4+ T cells from PBMCs. The receptor was isolated from a human donor in good health. CDR3 bases: TGCGCCAGCAGTCAGCCTAGGACAGGGTATAGTTACTACAATGAGCAGTTCTTC. This gives the protein CASSQPRTGYSYYNEQFF.